The entry below gives a single TCR beta chain sequence along with its context. Its antigen is not identified. The data belong to a study of CD8 T cells in ankylosing spondylitis. General study results and limits: Within ankylosing spondylitis blood, a TCR beta motif made up of seven to nine highly homologous variants appeared to be characteristic. Significant enrichment of disease-linked clones was reportedly seen in matched ankylosing spondylitis synovial fluid. In reactive arthritis synovial fluid and blood, some motif variants had been reported before. Disease-linked clones proved CD8+ and comparatively uncommon in peripheral blood.

Deletions cut 3 bases from V and 7 bases from J, with 11 bases between. Germline CDR1 SGDLS, CDR2 YYNGEE. CDR3 length: 13 amino acids. Quantitative 5'-RACE with molecular barcodes produced the TCR beta libraries. TCRdb reprocessed the 5' RACE reads with MiXCR, giving one entry per CDR3 protein. This sample yields 670,000 or so distinct CDR3 sequences, of which roughly 19% are seen a single time; under 20% belongs to the top ten. Material: blood, either unsorted or a sorted T cell fraction (not recorded which). This receptor was identified in a male donor with ankylosing spondylitis. This sequence joins TRBV9 and TRBJ1-5; TRBD1 might be the D (6 bases). The CDR3 nucleotides are TGTGCCAGCAGCGAGGGGGACCTACAGCCCCAGCATTTT. Translated, it gives CASSEGDLQPQHF.